A single sample gave rise to the 11 T cell receptor beta chains below, sequenced in a study of control samples from healthy donors and cancer patients. The data were produced by immunoSEQ multiplex PCR, yet TCRdb's version contains in-frame clones alone and is incomplete. The data show more than 75,000 clones, with approximately 81% seen just once and about 11% held by the top ten. Material for sequencing was blood. All receptors come from a woman aged 30 to 39 in good health.

The rearrangement joins TRBV5-1 to TRBJ2-1; D gene unclear. Germline CDR1 and CDR2: SGHRS and YFSETQ. V was trimmed by 1 base and J by 8 bases, leaving 4 bases between them. The CDR3 is 11 residues long. The CDR3 DNA is TGCGCCAGCAGCTTGCGGGATGAGCAGTTCTTC. Translating it yields CASSLRDEQFF.

The chain joins TRBV5-6 to TRBJ2-3; D gene uncertain. Trimming pared 6 bases from V and 4 bases from J, leaving 15 bases between. The CDR3 is made up of 14 amino acids. Germline CDR1 is SGHDT and CDR2 is YYEEEE. The chain's CDR3 is CASTSLVAADTQYF. DNA for the CDR3: TGTGCCAGCACCTCTCTGGTAGCAGCAGATACGCAGTATTTT.

The rearrangement uses TRBV12-3 or TRBV12-4 and TRBJ1-2; maybe TRBD1 (6 bases). Trimming shortened V by 7 bases and J by 6 bases, and 15 bases separated the two germline ends. The CDR3 has 13 amino acids. The CDR3 DNA reads as TGTGCCAGCATATCAGGGGAATCGGATGGCTACACCTTC. Translating gives CASISGESDGYTF.

With respect to this clone: The same CDR3 can be traced to other DNA sequences in this sample. Here the CDR3 DNA reads TGTGCCAGCAGCGGATCTGGAAACACCATATATTTT. It specifies CASSGSGNTIYF. The chain couples TRBV9 to TRBJ1-3; no definite D call. The CDR3 is made up of 12 amino acids. Trimming shortened V by 3 bases and J by 1 base, and 2 bases separated the two germline ends. Germline CDR1 and CDR2: SGDLS and YYNGEE.

The J gene is TRBJ2-3, the V gene TRBV4-1, with a weak D call TRBD2 (7 bases). V lost 0 bases and J 1 base, leaving 11 bases between the germline ends. From germline, CDR1 is MGHRA and CDR2 YSYEKL. The CDR3 has 16 amino acids. The CDR3 spells CASSQERGAGTDTQYF. The CDR3 DNA reads as TGCGCCAGCAGCCAAGAACGGGGGGCAGGCACAGATACGCAGTATTTT.

On this clone itself: Other DNA variants within this sample encode the same CDR3. The chain employs TRBV2 and TRBJ1-5, with D perhaps TRBD1 (5 bases). This CDR3 is built from 15 residues. V was pared by 3 bases and J by 2 bases, with 11 bases between. In germline, CDR1 is SNHLY, CDR2 FYNNEI. The CDR3 coding sequence is TGTGCCAGCAGTGAGGAAGGGGTGGGCAATCAGCCCCAGCATTTT. Translation: CASSEEGVGNQPQHF.

With regard to this clone: The limits of the CDR3 on the DNA are not certain, so only TCRdb's listed CDR3 is given. The chain is built from TRBV12-5 and TRBJ2-3; TRBD1 is taken as the D call from the table, unchecked against the DNA. The CDR3 sequence runs 18 residues, both termini included. In germline, CDR1 is LGHNT, CDR2 FRNRAP. CDR3 loop: CASGLVSGPDRGLGTQYF.

The gene calls are TRBV7-8 and TRBJ1-2; no reliable D call. Germline V gene sequence: CDR1 SGHVS, CDR2 FQNEAQ. CDR3 length: 15 amino acids. V dropped 1 base and J dropped 6 bases, with 15 bases sitting between them. CDR3 nucleotide sequence: TGTGCCAGCAGCTTAGACCGAGGGTTAAAGGATGGCTACACCTTC. Translating it yields CASSLDRGLKDGYTF.

CDR3 residues: CASLPRRGDSYNEQFF. DNA for the CDR3: TGTGCCAGCCTTCCCAGGAGGGGCGACTCCTACAATGAGCAGTTCTTC. The rearrangement links TRBV19 to TRBJ2-1; the D gene is possibly TRBD2 (6 bases). The CDR3 has 16 residues. Trimming stripped 9 bases from V and 0 bases from J, with 18 bases between. In germline, CDR1 is LNHDA, CDR2 SQIVND (reference sequence).

This chain connects TRBV7-9 to TRBJ2-5, with 8 bases lining up with TRBD2. The CDR3 is 15 residues long. Losses at the gene ends were 5 bases for V and 5 bases for J; bases not matched to a gene: 10. CDR1 is SEHNR, CDR2 FQNEAQ, per germline (reference sequence). CDR3 protein: CASSLIAGPGETQYF. The CDR3 bases are TGTGCCAGCAGCCTGATAGCGGGGCCGGGGGAGACCCAGTACTTC.

The chain uses TRBV21-1 and TRBJ1-2. TRBV21-1 is listed as a pseudogene. The CDR3 spans 17 residues. CDR3 loop: CASSKATRLLQNYGYTF. The DNA of the CDR3 is TGTGCCAGCAGCAAAGCGACCCGACTACTCCAAAACTATGGCTACACCTTC.